This T cell receptor (beta chain) was captured in a study of blood T cell repertoires in COVID-19. Study at large: Spain, Italy and the United States supplied samples that represented acute and convalescent COVID-19. The analysed material was cDNA or gDNA that came from T cells, B-cell-depleted T cells, or PBMCs.

The CDR3 is 18 residues long. Per the germline V gene, CDR1 is LGHDT and CDR2 is YNNKEL (reference sequence). Germline trimming cut 4 bases from V and 0 bases from J; bases unmatched to any gene: 13. The method was immunoSEQ multiplex PCR; TCRdb's version includes in-frame clones alone and lacks a portion of them. Of 200,000 to 250,000 clones listed, approximately 84% were seen once; the top ten hold under 2%. J is TRBJ2-3 and V is TRBV3-1 (or the pseudogene TRBV3-2); 7 nucleotides line up with TRBD1. Sample: peripheral blood. This sequence was found in a woman of 80 years or more with acute or convalescent COVID-19. CDR3 sequence: CASSPRQGRGLSTDTQYF. Written as DNA, the CDR3 is TGTGCCAGCAGCCCCCGACAGGGTAGGGGCCTTAGCACAGATACGCAGTATTTT.